The 31 T cell receptor beta chains below come from one sample, sequenced in a study of cytomegalovirus exposure and HLA in healthy donors. Primers included in the PCR were 60 Vbeta and 13 Jbeta primers. This table comes from immunoSEQ multiplex PCR, and its TCRdb copy is limited to in-frame clones, with some not included. The data show 72,000 or so clones, over 70% seen once. Sample: PBMCs. The source is a human donor in good health.

There are a few counts of this clone. The genes are TRBV6-1 and TRBJ1-5, with D maybe TRBD1 (6 bases). Germline CDR1 is MNHNS and CDR2 is SASEGT. This CDR3 has 14 residues. Trimming shortened V by 4 bases and J by 5 bases, and 12 bases separated the two germline ends. In DNA, the CDR3 is TGTGCCAGCAGTGGGTTGAACAGGGATCAGCCCCAGCATTTT. This translates into CASSGLNRDQPQHF.

The V gene is TRBV6-5, the J gene TRBJ2-3; 8 bases match TRBD1. The CDR3 runs 13 residues. Trimming took 6 bases from V and 4 from J; bases not matched to a gene: 3. Per germline, CDR1 MNHEY and CDR2 SVGAGI. Written as DNA, the CDR3 is TGTGCCAGCAGGGACAGGGTGTCAGATACGCAGTATTTT. As protein: CASRDRVSDTQYF.

The count of this clone is one. In DNA form, the CDR3 reads TGTGCCAGCAGCTACTCCCAATACACTGAAGCTTTCTTT. It translates to CASSYSQYTEAFF. V and J are TRBV5-6 and TRBJ1-1; D is unclear. Trimming removed 3 bases from V and 3 bases from J, with 9 bases in between. The CDR3 spans 13 residues. Per the germline V gene, CDR1 is SGHDT and CDR2 is YYEEEE.

The chain combines TRBV10-3 with TRBJ2-5; 7 nucleotides align to TRBD2. The CDR3 sequence is 15 residues long. CDR1 is ENHRY, CDR2 SYGVKD, per germline. J lost 2 bases, V lost 6 bases, and 9 bases had no gene match. CDR3 sequence (DNA): TGTGCCATCAGCCCCGGGAGGAATACTCAAGAGACCCAGTACTTC. This encodes CAISPGRNTQETQYF.

This CDR3 is CAWRTSGSTDTQYF. For the CDR3, the DNA is TGTGCCTGGAGGACTAGCGGGAGCACAGATACGCAGTATTTT. The V and J genes are TRBV30 and TRBJ2-3, with 10 bases that match TRBD2. Trimming at V came to 3 bases and at J to 0 bases, leaving 0 bases not matched to a gene. There are 14 residues in the CDR3. Germline V lookup: CDR1 GTSNPN, CDR2 SVGIG (reference sequence).

The chain employs TRBV25-1 and TRBJ2-3; D is possibly TRBD1 (6 bases). The ends were cut back, 2 bases at V and 5 bases at J, with 11 bases in the middle. Germline assignment: CDR1 MGHDK and CDR2 SYGVNS. This CDR3 has 14 amino acids. CDR3 loop: CASSEAGQLDTQYF. The CDR3 DNA is TGTGCCAGCAGTGAAGCTGGACAGCTAGATACGCAGTATTTT. Combining the CDR3 with reference TRBV25-1 and TRBJ2-3 gives the whole variable domain EADIYQTPRYLVIGTGKKITLECSQTMGHDKMYWYQQDPGMELHLIHYSYGVNSTEKGDLSSESTVSRIRTEHFPLTLESARPSHTSQYLCASSEAGQLDTQYFGPGTRLTVL.

The J gene is TRBJ2-7, the V gene TRBV6-5; the match to TRBD1 covers 8 bases. Trimming cost V 2 bases and J 2 bases; bases outside gene matches: 2. CDR1 and CDR2 (germline): MNHEY, SVGAGI. The CDR3 is 14 residues long. CDR3 amino acids: CASSYQDRAYEQYF. The CDR3 DNA sequence: TGTGCCAGCAGTTACCAGGACAGGGCCTACGAGCAGTACTTC.

V gene TRBV30 combines with J gene TRBJ1-2; TRBD1 matches 7 bases. CDR3 length: 14 residues. CDR1 and CDR2 (germline): GTSNPN, SVGIG (reference sequence). V gave up 8 bases and J gave up 5 bases; unmatched junction bases: 14. CDR3 nucleotides: TGTGCCATCCAAGGGGGCGGCGAATTGTATGGCTACACCTTC. This translates into CAIQGGGELYGYTF.

The chain's CDR3 is CASSLVSGVSEAFF. The CDR3 bases are TGCGCCAGCAGCCTGGTCTCAGGGGTGTCTGAAGCTTTCTTT. The V call is TRBV4-1, the J call TRBJ1-1; tentatively, D is TRBD1 (6 bases). The CDR3 spans 14 residues. CDR1 is MGHRA, CDR2 YSYEKL, per germline. V shed 4 bases and J shed 6 bases, with 15 bases lying between them.

V usage is TRBV27 and J usage is TRBJ1-2; D is unclear. Trimming stripped 2 bases from V and 6 bases from J, with 7 bases between. Germline-derived CDR1 and CDR2 are MNHEY and SMNVEV (reference sequence). The length of the CDR3 is 12 residues. The CDR3 reads CASSLGGHGYTF. In DNA, the CDR3 is TGTGCCAGCAGTTTAGGCGGTCATGGCTACACCTTC.

This clone was seen a handful of times. V is TRBV5-6 and J is TRBJ1-2; D is unclear. The CDR3 extends over 14 amino acids. Trimming took 0 bases from V and 3 from J, leaving 9 bases between them. Germline V gene lookup returns CDR1 SGHDT and CDR2 YYEEEE. DNA for the CDR3: TGTGCCAGCAGCTTGGTCATGGCTGACTATGGCTACACCTTC. It encodes CASSLVMADYGYTF.

This chain joins TRBV6-1 and TRBJ2-3; D is perhaps TRBD2 (6 bases). Germline V gives CDR1 MNHNS, CDR2 SASEGT. CDR3 length: 13 residues. V lost 9 bases to trimming and J lost 6 bases, with 16 bases between them. CDR3 amino acids: CASLLADYDTQYF. CDR3 DNA sequence: TGTGCCAGTCTACTAGCCGACTACGATACGCAGTATTTT.

The chain combines TRBV28 with TRBJ1-2; perhaps TRBD1 as D (5 bases). The CDR3 is 13 residues long. The germline gives CDR1 MDHEN, CDR2 SYDVKM. With 7 bases removed from V and 1 base from J, the gap between germline ends came to 10 bases. The CDR3 bases are TGTGCCAGCACTCAGGGTATTAACTATGGCTACACCTTC. Encoded protein: CASTQGINYGYTF.

The chain uses TRBV29-1 and TRBJ2-5, with 7 positions matching TRBD1. The germline gives CDR1 SQVTM, CDR2 ANQGSEA. The CDR3 is 11 amino acids. Germline trimming cut 6 bases from V and 4 bases from J; bases unmatched to any gene: 2. CDR3 loop: CSVYRGETQYF. CDR3 DNA sequence: TGCAGCGTGTACAGGGGAGAGACCCAGTACTTC.

V usage is TRBV25-1 and J usage is TRBJ1-2, with 8 positions matching TRBD1. The length of the CDR3 is 13 residues. CDR1 is MGHDK, CDR2 SYGVNS, per germline. V lost 4 bases to trimming and J lost 4 bases; unmatched junction nucleotides: 2. In nucleotides, the CDR3 is TGTGCCAGCAGTGGAGGACAGGGCTATGGCTACACCTTC. This codes for CASSGGQGYGYTF.

V gene TRBV29-1 combines with J gene TRBJ1-1, with 8 bases aligning to TRBD1. Germline V gene sequence: CDR1 SQVTM, CDR2 ANQGSEA. This CDR3 has 11 amino acids. Germline trimming cut 4 bases from V and 5 bases from J; bases unmatched to any gene: 0. This CDR3 reads CSVGTGTEAFF. CDR3 sequence (DNA): TGCAGCGTTGGGACAGGGACTGAAGCTTTCTTT. The full variable domain, rest sourced from reference TRBV29-1 and TRBJ1-1, is SAVISQKPSRDICQRGTSLTIQCQVDSQVTMMFWYRQQPGQSLTLIATANQGSEATYESGFVIDKFPISRPNLTFSTLTVSNMSPEDSSIYLCSVGTGTEAFFGQGTRLTVV.

The chain joins TRBV19 to TRBJ2-7, with D perhaps matching TRBD2 (5 bases). This CDR3 spans 12 amino acids. Germline V gene data show CDR1 as LNHDA and CDR2 as SQIVND (reference sequence). V shed 9 bases and J shed 6 bases, with 15 bases lying between them. CDR3 DNA sequence: TGTGCCAGCAAAGGGCTAGGAGGCGAGCAGTACTTC. Its protein is CASKGLGGEQYF.

The table lists this clone with a few counts. The chain employs TRBV6-4 and TRBJ1-2; possibly TRBD1 for D (6 bases). Trimming took off 0 bases at V and 4 bases at J, with 15 bases between the two ends. The CDR3 is made up of 16 amino acids. From germline, CDR1 is MRHNA and CDR2 SNTAGT. CDR3 region: CASSDSPDSPIYGYTF. CDR3 in DNA: TGTGCCAGCAGTGACTCCCCGGACAGCCCGATCTATGGCTACACCTTC.

The chain links TRBV5-4 to TRBJ2-7, with 7 bases identical to TRBD1. V was clipped by 4 bases and J by 0 bases; unmatched bases: 7. The germline V gene has CDR1 SGHNT and CDR2 YYREEE (reference sequence). This CDR3 contains 15 residues. The CDR3 DNA reads as TGTGCCAGCAGCCTCGACAGGGCAGTCTCCTACGAGCAGTACTTC. Amino acid sequence: CASSLDRAVSYEQYF.

The chain has TRBV11-3 and TRBJ2-2; a weak D match, TRBD2 (5 bases). Looked up from germline, CDR1 is SGHNT and CDR2 is YENEEA. The V end was cut by 9 bases, the J end by 6 bases, with 26 bases between. The CDR3 runs 17 residues. For the CDR3, the DNA is TGTGCCAGTACCTCTAGAACCGGGAAGCCGGGCGCCGGGGAGCTGTTTTTT. It yields the protein CASTSRTGKPGAGELFF. The entire variable domain, with the rest obtained from reference TRBV11-3 and TRBJ2-2, is as follows: EAGVVQSPRYKIIEKKQPVAFWCNPISGHNTLYWYLQNLGQGPELLIRYENEEAVDDSQLPKDRFSAERLKGVDSTLKIQPAELGDSAVYLCASTSRTGKPGAGELFFGEGSRLTVL.

V is TRBV10-3 and J is TRBJ2-3; D is possibly TRBD2 (7 bases). Germline values: CDR1 ENHRY, CDR2 SYGVKD. There are 16 residues in the CDR3. Trimming took off 2 bases at V and 4 bases at J, with 16 bases between the two ends. This CDR3 reads CAISEGLGAGADTQYF. The CDR3 DNA sequence: TGTGCCATCAGTGAGGGCCTGGGGGCGGGGGCAGATACGCAGTATTTT.

In its sample, this clone was seen a few times. The rearrangement joins TRBV5-1 to TRBJ1-1; TRBD1 matches at 7 bases. V was pared by 1 base and J by 3 bases, with 3 bases of the junction left unmatched. CDR1 is SGHRS, CDR2 YFSETQ, per germline. There are 14 residues in the CDR3. The CDR3 DNA reads TGCGCCAGCAGCTTGACAGGGGAGGACACTGAAGCTTTCTTT. Encoded protein: CASSLTGEDTEAFF. The entire variable domain, with the rest obtained from reference TRBV5-1 and TRBJ1-1, is as follows: KAGVTQTPRYLIKTRGQQVTLSCSPISGHRSVSWYQQTPGQGLQFLFEYFSETQRNKGNFPGRFSGRQFSNSRSEMNVSTLELGDSALYLCASSLTGEDTEAFFGQGTRLTVV.

A few counts support this clone. The junction differs from germline at one of its ends, possibly a read error. This chain uses TRBV7-9 with TRBJ1-2; 8 bases match TRBD1. This CDR3 spans 15 amino acids. Germline V lookup: CDR1 SEHNR, CDR2 FQNEAQ (reference sequence). CDR3 sequence (DNA): TGTTCCAGCAGCTTAGAGGCGGGACAGGTCTATGGCTACACCTTC. Protein product: CSSSLEAGQVYGYTF.

CDR3 sequence (DNA): TGTGCCTGGAGTGGAGAGAGCAATCAGCCCCAGCATTTT. It yields the protein CAWSGESNQPQHF. V is TRBV30 and J is TRBJ1-5; D unclear. Per germline, CDR1 GTSNPN and CDR2 SVGIG (reference sequence). This CDR3 is built from 13 residues. Trimming took 1 base from V and 1 from J, leaving 5 bases between them.

The V call is TRBV19, the J call TRBJ1-4; 8 bases are shared with TRBD1. Losses at the gene ends were 5 bases for V and 0 bases for J; bases not matched to a gene: 11. Germline V gene sequence: CDR1 LNHDA, CDR2 SQIVND (reference sequence). The CDR3 has 18 amino acids. CDR3 DNA: TGTGCCAGTAGTCTTCGGACAGGGAAAAGAGCAACTAATGAAAAACTGTTTTTT. Its translation is CASSLRTGKRATNEKLFF.

This chain uses TRBV14 with TRBJ2-5; D is uncertain. The CDR3 extends over 13 amino acids. The V and J ends lost 5 bases and 1 base respectively, with 8 bases between them. In germline, CDR1 is SGHDN, CDR2 FVKESK. The CDR3 loop is CASSSQFQETQYF. The CDR3 bases are TGTGCCAGCAGCTCCCAGTTCCAAGAGACCCAGTACTTC.

V usage is TRBV6-4 and J usage is TRBJ2-7; 7 bases map to TRBD1. Trimming cost V 2 bases and J 2 bases; bases outside gene matches: 12. Germline CDR1 MRHNA, CDR2 SNTAGT. The CDR3 has 17 amino acids. The CDR3 DNA follows: TGTGCCAGCAGTGACAAGGGTCCGACAGGGATCCCCTACGAGCAGTACTTC. Encoded protein: CASSDKGPTGIPYEQYF.

The chain uses TRBV29-1 and TRBJ2-5, with D hard to call. Germline V gene data show CDR1 as SQVTM and CDR2 as ANQGSEA. The CDR3 runs 12 residues. Trimming left V 7 bases short and J 5 bases short, with 14 bases between. CDR3 in amino acids: CSGQLPRETQYF. In DNA form, the CDR3 reads TGCAGCGGGCAGCTCCCTAGGGAGACCCAGTACTTC.

This chain connects TRBV7-9 to TRBJ2-2; 7 positions agree with TRBD1. Germline values: CDR1 SEHNR, CDR2 FQNEAQ (reference sequence). V lost 5 bases, J lost 3 bases, and 6 bases stayed unmatched. The CDR3 sequence is 15 residues long. The CDR3 loop is CASSPRGIHTGELFF. DNA for the CDR3: TGTGCCAGCAGCCCCAGGGGGATTCACACCGGGGAGCTGTTTTTT. The full variable domain, with the rest looked up from reference TRBV7-9 and TRBJ2-2, is DTGVSQNPRHKITKRGQNVTFRCDPISEHNRLYWYRQTLGQGPEFLTYFQNEAQLEKSRLLSDRFSAERPKGSFSTLEIQRTEQGDSAMYLCASSPRGIHTGELFFGEGSRLTVL.

This rearrangement joins TRBV25-1 to TRBJ1-4; D is ambiguous. Trimming took 5 bases from V and 6 from J, leaving 19 bases between them. Germline CDR1 reads MGHDK; CDR2 reads SYGVNS. The CDR3 has 16 residues. The CDR3 is CASSPREVSHYEKLFF. CDR3 DNA: TGTGCCAGCAGTCCCCGAGAGGTCTCTCATTATGAAAAACTGTTTTTT.

V gene TRBV11-1 combines with J gene TRBJ2-1; 9 positions match TRBD2. The CDR3 loop spans 14 amino acids. Germline V gives CDR1 SGHAT, CDR2 FQDESV (reference sequence). The ends lost 1 base at V and 7 bases at J; junction bases unmatched: 2. The CDR3 sequence is CASSLGLAGNEQFF. The CDR3 nucleotides are TGTGCCAGCAGCTTAGGTCTAGCGGGGAATGAGCAGTTCTTC.